Listed below are T cell receptor beta chains from one sample, sequenced in a study of low-dose radiotherapy and immunotherapy resistance in tumors. Each CDR3 protein is one row after TCRdb ran MiXCR on the reads. Seen here are 55,000 to 70,000 distinct CDR3 sequences, around 27% observed once, and the top ten hold roughly 5.6%. The source was PBMCs, collected before treatment. The receptors derive from a male donor with prostate cancer. Both conserved end residues are part of each CDR3. Fields, in order: CDR3 length, J gene, V gene, CDR3 protein.

len: 14; j_gene: TRBJ2-1; v_gene: TRBV7-9; CDR3aa: CASRRFVTNNEQFF
len: 15; j_gene: TRBJ1-1; v_gene: TRBV5-1; CDR3aa: CASSLDLQVNTEAFF
len: 14; j_gene: TRBJ1-6; v_gene: TRBV12-3/TRBV12-4; CDR3aa: CASSTRTGGSPLHF
len: 13; j_gene: TRBJ2-3; v_gene: TRBV19; CDR3aa: CASSYSRTDTQYF
len: 16; j_gene: TRBJ2-3; v_gene: TRBV7-6; CDR3aa: CASSLLRAGDTDTQYF
len: 15; j_gene: TRBJ2-1; v_gene: TRBV5-1; CDR3aa: CASSLVGGQGNEQFF
len: 11; j_gene: TRBJ1-2; v_gene: TRBV12-5; CDR3aa: CASGKSGGYTF
len: 17; j_gene: TRBJ2-3; v_gene: TRBV20-1; CDR3aa: CSARDPGGEKKGDTQYF
len: 12; j_gene: TRBJ2-3; v_gene: TRBV2; CDR3aa: CASRKDTDTQYF
len: 13; j_gene: TRBJ2-3; v_gene: TRBV30; CDR3aa: CAWNGGRADTQYF
len: 16; j_gene: TRBJ2-1; v_gene: TRBV21-1; CDR3aa: CASSPPSERRYNEQFF
len: 16; j_gene: TRBJ2-4; v_gene: TRBV28; CDR3aa: CASSLGGPLAKNIQYF
len: 14; j_gene: TRBJ2-2; v_gene: TRBV3-1; CDR3aa: CASSQDRYGELFFF
len: 16; j_gene: TRBJ1-1; v_gene: TRBV5-6; CDR3aa: CASSLGAVGKNTEAFF
len: 16; j_gene: TRBJ2-2; v_gene: TRBV13; CDR3aa: CASSSNVDWPGGELFF
len: 14; j_gene: TRBJ2-7; v_gene: TRBV3-1; CDR3aa: CASSQVLAGEEQYF
len: 12; j_gene: TRBJ2-3; v_gene: TRBV19; CDR3aa: CASSITGDTQYF
len: 20; j_gene: TRBJ2-3; v_gene: TRBV4-3; CDR3aa: CASSLPPGQGAISYTDTQYF
len: 15; j_gene: TRBJ2-6; v_gene: TRBV6-2/TRBV6-3; CDR3aa: CASSYQSSGANVLTF
len: 15; j_gene: TRBJ1-3; v_gene: TRBV7-9; CDR3aa: CASSPRPSSGNTIYF
len: 13; j_gene: TRBJ1-4; v_gene: TRBV20-1; CDR3aa: CSASGEGIEKLFF
len: 16; j_gene: TRBJ2-6; v_gene: TRBV2; CDR3aa: CASGDRGPSGANVLTF
len: 16; j_gene: TRBJ2-2; v_gene: TRBV6-2/TRBV6-3; CDR3aa: CATRLAGMGRTGELFF
len: 14; j_gene: TRBJ2-5; v_gene: TRBV9; CDR3aa: CASSEPGAGETQYF
len: 17; j_gene: TRBJ2-1; v_gene: TRBV11-2; CDR3aa: CASSLSGGAGVYNEQFF
len: 14; j_gene: TRBJ1-2; v_gene: TRBV11-2; CDR3aa: CASSLWGRVDGYTF
len: 10; j_gene: TRBJ1-1; v_gene: TRBV29-1; CDR3aa: CSSSHTEAFF
len: 15; j_gene: TRBJ2-1; v_gene: TRBV5-4; CDR3aa: CASSLQGAPRDEQFF
len: 13; j_gene: TRBJ1-1; v_gene: TRBV7-9; CDR3aa: CASSPTGNTEAFF
len: 16; j_gene: TRBJ2-7; v_gene: TRBV4-1; CDR3aa: CASRPMGLAGVGEQYF
len: 11; j_gene: TRBJ2-5; v_gene: TRBV28; CDR3aa: CASSLARNQYF
len: 15; j_gene: TRBJ2-7; v_gene: TRBV6-2/TRBV6-3; CDR3aa: CASRGQNRGGNEQYF
len: 13; j_gene: TRBJ2-7; v_gene: TRBV20-1; CDR3aa: CSAPDGGSYEQYF
len: 17; j_gene: TRBJ2-5; v_gene: TRBV11-1; CDR3aa: CASSRGTGVMAEETQYF
len: 14; j_gene: TRBJ2-7; v_gene: TRBV20-1; CDR3aa: CSAPLGTRKEEQYF
len: 12; j_gene: TRBJ1-6; v_gene: TRBV5-1; CDR3aa: CASSGTGWALHF
len: 14; j_gene: TRBJ2-7; v_gene: TRBV6-2/TRBV6-3; CDR3aa: CASSYSLQSYEQYF
len: 16; j_gene: TRBJ2-1; v_gene: TRBV24-1; CDR3aa: CATSDRTIGRSVEEFF
len: 15; j_gene: TRBJ2-3; v_gene: TRBV6-5; CDR3aa: CASSSTSGRATLPYF
len: 14; j_gene: TRBJ1-3; v_gene: TRBV7-8; CDR3aa: CASKITDSGNTIYF
len: 15; j_gene: TRBJ1-5; v_gene: TRBV5-6; CDR3aa: CASSQGRASNQPQHF
len: 17; j_gene: TRBJ2-1; v_gene: TRBV9; CDR3aa: CASSETPGAPPGDEQFF
len: 15; j_gene: TRBJ2-7; v_gene: TRBV29-1; CDR3aa: CSVEDYVGSTREQYF
len: 14; j_gene: TRBJ2-7; v_gene: TRBV5-1; CDR3aa: CASSLGYGNYEQYF
len: 13; j_gene: TRBJ1-6; v_gene: TRBV14; CDR3aa: CASSQDFGSPLHF
len: 14; j_gene: TRBJ2-1; v_gene: TRBV5-1; CDR3aa: CASSLEPGNNEQFF
len: 15; j_gene: TRBJ2-5; v_gene: TRBV29-1; CDR3aa: CSVRYFMTAQETQYF
len: 13; j_gene: TRBJ1-1; v_gene: TRBV29-1; CDR3aa: CSGWTATNTEAFF
len: 13; j_gene: TRBJ2-7; v_gene: TRBV19; CDR3aa: CASSIGTGGEQYF
len: 14; j_gene: TRBJ2-7; v_gene: TRBV7-8; CDR3aa: CASSLGDKKYEQYF
len: 15; j_gene: TRBJ2-2; v_gene: TRBV18; CDR3aa: CASSPLDINTGELFF
len: 13; j_gene: TRBJ1-2; v_gene: TRBV19; CDR3aa: CASSLDSNYGYTF
len: 12; j_gene: TRBJ2-3; v_gene: TRBV14; CDR3aa: CASSQAGGTQYF
len: 15; j_gene: TRBJ2-1; v_gene: TRBV12-3/TRBV12-4; CDR3aa: CASSVKAGETVEQFF
len: 16; j_gene: TRBJ2-1; v_gene: TRBV7-3; CDR3aa: CASSLMGRVTYNEQFF
len: 14; j_gene: TRBJ1-1; v_gene: TRBV6-6; CDR3aa: CASSYDRGGSEAFF